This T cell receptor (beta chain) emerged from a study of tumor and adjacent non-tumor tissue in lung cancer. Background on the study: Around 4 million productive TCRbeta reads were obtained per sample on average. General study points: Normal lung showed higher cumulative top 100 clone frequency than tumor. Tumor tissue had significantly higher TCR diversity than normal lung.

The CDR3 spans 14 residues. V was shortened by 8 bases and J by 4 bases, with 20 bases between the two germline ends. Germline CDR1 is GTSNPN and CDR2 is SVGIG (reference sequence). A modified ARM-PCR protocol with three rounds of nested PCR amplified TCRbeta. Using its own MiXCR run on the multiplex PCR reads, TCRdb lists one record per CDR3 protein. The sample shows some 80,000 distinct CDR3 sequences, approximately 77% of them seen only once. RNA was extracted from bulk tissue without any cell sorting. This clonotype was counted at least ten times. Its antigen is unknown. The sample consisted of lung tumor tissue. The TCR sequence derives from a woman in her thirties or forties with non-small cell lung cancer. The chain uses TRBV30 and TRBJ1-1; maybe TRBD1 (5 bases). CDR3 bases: TGTGCCCTTACCCGGGCCTTGGGGGGCACTGAAGCTTTCTTT. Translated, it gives CALTRALGGTEAFF.